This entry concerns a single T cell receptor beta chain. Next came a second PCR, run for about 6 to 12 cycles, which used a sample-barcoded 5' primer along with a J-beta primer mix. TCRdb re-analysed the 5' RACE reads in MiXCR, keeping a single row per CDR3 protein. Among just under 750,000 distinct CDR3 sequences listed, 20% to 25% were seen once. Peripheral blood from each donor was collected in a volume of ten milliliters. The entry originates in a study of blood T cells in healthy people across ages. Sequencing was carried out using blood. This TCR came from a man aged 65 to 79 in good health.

CDR3 in DNA: TGCAGCGTTGTAGTGGGATCACCCTCCTACAATGAGCAGTTCTTC. It yields the protein CSVVVGSPSYNEQFF. The rearrangement uses TRBV29-1 and TRBJ2-1; D remains ambiguous. The V and J ends lost 4 bases and 0 bases respectively, with 13 bases between them. Germline V gene lookup returns CDR1 SQVTM and CDR2 ANQGSEA. The CDR3 has 15 amino acids.